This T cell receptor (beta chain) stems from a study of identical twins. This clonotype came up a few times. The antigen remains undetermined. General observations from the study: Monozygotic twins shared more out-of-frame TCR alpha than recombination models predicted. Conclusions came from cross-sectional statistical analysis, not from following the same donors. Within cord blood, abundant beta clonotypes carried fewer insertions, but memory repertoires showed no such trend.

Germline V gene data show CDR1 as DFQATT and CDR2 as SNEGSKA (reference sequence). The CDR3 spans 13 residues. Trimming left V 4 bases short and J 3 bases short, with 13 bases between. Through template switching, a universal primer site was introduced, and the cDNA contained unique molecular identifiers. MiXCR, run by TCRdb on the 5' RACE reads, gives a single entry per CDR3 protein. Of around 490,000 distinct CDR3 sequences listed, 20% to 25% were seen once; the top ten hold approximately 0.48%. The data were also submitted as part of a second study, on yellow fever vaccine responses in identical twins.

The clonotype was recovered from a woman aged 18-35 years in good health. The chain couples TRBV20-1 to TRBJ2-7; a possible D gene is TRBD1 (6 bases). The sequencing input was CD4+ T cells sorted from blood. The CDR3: CSATKGHHYEQYV. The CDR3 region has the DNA TGCAGTGCTACGAAGGGACACCACTACGAGCAGTACGTC.